The next 24 T cell receptor beta chains were all read from a single sample in a study of identical twins. One entry per CDR3 protein, called by TCRdb with MiXCR from the 5' RACE reads. The sample consists of 500,000 or so distinct CDR3 sequences, around 20% of them appearing once. These data are also associated with another study on T cells expressing NK-cell markers.

The sequencing input was CD4+ T cells sorted from blood. The receptors here all came from a woman between 18 and 29 years old in good health.

There are a few counts of this clonotype. This chain links TRBV20-1 with TRBJ1-1; D possibly corresponds to TRBD1 (5 bases). Trimming left V 1 base short and J 1 base short, with 10 bases between. The CDR3 length is 14 residues. Germline CDR1 reads DFQATT; CDR2 reads SNEGSKA (reference sequence). As DNA, the CDR3 is TGCAGTGCTAGAGCGGCAGGGACGAACACTGAAGCTTTCTTT. Its translation: CSARAAGTNTEAFF.

Many counts were recorded for this clonotype. The chain joins TRBV5-1 to TRBJ2-5; weak D call: TRBD1 (6 bases). The length of the CDR3 is 14 residues. V lost 0 bases and J lost 0, with 6 bases in between. Germline CDR1 SGHRS, CDR2 YFSETQ. The CDR3 here is CASSLGTDQETQYF. In DNA, the CDR3 is TGCGCCAGCAGCTTGGGGACAGACCAAGAGACCCAGTACTTC.

This clonotype occurred a few times. This chain links TRBV7-6 with TRBJ2-6; 7 nucleotides align to TRBD1. V was clipped by 6 bases and J by 0 bases; unmatched bases: 14. CDR1 is SGHVS and CDR2 is FNYEAQ in the germline V gene. This CDR3 spans 19 amino acids. CDR3 residues: CASSLQIGTVYSGANVLTF. CDR3 sequence (DNA): TGTGCCAGCAGTTTACAAATCGGGACAGTTTACTCTGGGGCCAACGTCCTGACTTTC.

The rearrangement uses TRBV7-6 and TRBJ2-5; D is perhaps TRBD2 (5 bases). This CDR3 comprises 15 residues. The V end was cut by 0 bases, the J end by 2 bases, with 10 bases between. CDR1 SGHVS and CDR2 FNYEAQ come from the germline V gene. DNA for the CDR3: TGTGCCAGCAGCTTAGCGGGTAGCGAGCAAGAGACCCAGTACTTC. Translated: CASSLAGSEQETQYF.

This clonotype was seen only a few times. The chain links TRBV10-3 to TRBJ1-5; TRBD1 matches 7 bases. CDR1 is ENHRY, CDR2 SYGVKD, per germline. The CDR3 has 15 amino acids. J gave up 1 base and V 8 bases, and 8 bases lay outside the gene matches. The CDR3 nucleotides read TGTGCCATCTCCGCGACAGGGAGCAGCAATCAGCCCCAGCATTTT. It specifies CAISATGSSNQPQHF.

The sample holds a few counts of this clonotype. The rearrangement links TRBV20-1 to TRBJ2-3; D remains unclear. Germline CDR1 DFQATT, CDR2 SNEGSKA (reference sequence). Trimming shortened V by 7 bases and J by 5 bases, and 10 bases separated the two germline ends. The CDR3 consists of 11 residues. CDR3 coding DNA: TGCAGTGTGAGTGCCCGAGATACGCAGTATTTT. It encodes CSVSARDTQYF.

This clonotype was recorded a few times. DNA of the CDR3: TGTGCCAGTGGAGGGGGCAGCTCCTACAATGAGCAGTTCTTC. Translation: CASGGGSSYNEQFF. The chain has TRBV9 and TRBJ2-1; TRBD1 might be the D (7 bases). The V and J ends lost 8 bases and 0 bases respectively, with 12 bases between them. Germline V gene data show CDR1 as SGDLS and CDR2 as YYNGEE. The CDR3 loop spans 14 amino acids.

This clonotype was seen more than once but under ten times. The rearrangement joins TRBV29-1 to TRBJ1-1; 7 nucleotides match TRBD1. The V gene end was trimmed by 7 bases and the J gene end by 6 bases; junction bases not matched to a gene: 8. This CDR3 has 12 residues. Germline V lookup: CDR1 SQVTM, CDR2 ANQGSEA. The CDR3: CSADRVGAEAFF. DNA for the CDR3: TGCAGCGCCGACAGGGTTGGGGCTGAAGCTTTCTTT.

J is TRBJ1-5 and V is TRBV7-9; 8 nucleotides align to TRBD1. V lost 4 bases and J lost 5; bases outside the gene matches: 4. The germline V gene has CDR1 SEHNR and CDR2 FQNEAQ (reference sequence). CDR3 size: 14 residues. Written as DNA, the CDR3 is TGTGCCAGCAGCTCCGACAGGGGCCATCAGCCCCAGCATTTT. This sequence encodes CASSSDRGHQPQHF.

The sample holds many counts of this clonotype. The gene calls are TRBV18 and TRBJ1-1; the D is unclear. Germline V gene lookup returns CDR1 KGHSH and CDR2 LQKENI. This CDR3 is built from 11 residues. Deletions cut 3 bases from V and 5 bases from J, with 4 bases between. Here the CDR3 DNA reads TGTGCCAGCTCACCTCAGACTGAAGCTTTCTTT. It encodes CASSPQTEAFF. Full variable domain (outside the CDR3, taken from reference TRBV18 and TRBJ1-1): NAGVMQNPRHLVRRRGQEARLRCSPMKGHSHVYWYRQLPEEGLKFMVYLQKENIIDESGMPKERFSAEFPKEGPSILRIQQVVRGDSAAYFCASSPQTEAFFGQGTRLTVV.

The chain recombines TRBV20-1 with TRBJ1-6, with 10 bases lining up with TRBD1. V was pared by 5 bases and J by 11 bases, with 3 bases of the junction left unmatched. CDR1 DFQATT and CDR2 SNEGSKA come from the germline V gene (reference sequence). This CDR3 has 12 amino acids. The CDR3 DNA follows: TGCAGTGCTCGGGACAGGGGTACACCCCTCCACTTT. The encoded protein is CSARDRGTPLHF.

This rearrangement joins TRBV11-2 to TRBJ2-5, with D perhaps TRBD2 (5 bases). The CDR3 contains 16 residues. Per germline, CDR1 SGHAT and CDR2 FQNNGV. Trimming cost V 5 bases and J 1 base, with 17 bases left between them. The CDR3 sequence: CASSQRVGQLQETQYF. In DNA form, the CDR3 reads TGTGCCAGCAGCCAGAGGGTCGGCCAGCTCCAAGAGACCCAGTACTTC.

This chain's CDR3 is CASSPGLVGYNEQFF. CDR3 DNA: TGTGCCAGCAGCCCCGGACTAGTGGGCTACAATGAGCAGTTCTTC. V and J are TRBV7-2 and TRBJ2-1, with 7 nucleotides matching TRBD2. Germline-derived CDR1 and CDR2 are SGHTA and FQGNSA. With 5 bases clipped from V and 3 bases from J, the junction kept 7 bases outside the gene matches. The CDR3 is 15 residues long.

The sample holds many counts of this clonotype. The V gene is TRBV7-2, the J gene TRBJ1-5; 7 nucleotides align to TRBD1. The germline V gene has CDR1 SGHTA and CDR2 FQGNSA. The CDR3 covers 15 residues. V lost 1 base and J lost 6; bases outside the gene matches: 6. CDR3 DNA sequence: TGTGCCAGCAGCTTAGTAGGGGGCCTCGGTCAGCCCCAGCATTTT. This sequence encodes CASSLVGGLGQPQHF. Together with reference TRBV7-2 and TRBJ1-5, the CDR3 gives the full variable domain: GAGVSQSPSNKVTEKGKDVELRCDPISGHTALYWYRQSLGQGLEFLIYFQGNSAPDKSGLPSDRFSAERTGGSVSTLTIQRTQQEDSAVYLCASSLVGGLGQPQHFGDGTRLSIL.

DNA for the CDR3: TGTGCCAGCAGCTTAGTGGAAGGGTTTAACGAGCAGTACTTC. Its protein is CASSLVEGFNEQYF. The chain is built from TRBV7-6 and TRBJ2-7; no firm D call. Deletions cut 1 base from V and 5 bases from J, with 12 bases between. Germline CDR1 is SGHVS and CDR2 is FNYEAQ. CDR3 length: 14 residues.

This clonotype was picked up a small number of times. The V and J genes are TRBV12-3 or TRBV12-4 and TRBJ1-5, with D maybe TRBD1 (5 bases). The CDR3 extends over 13 amino acids. The germline V and J ends were trimmed by 7 bases and 3 bases, with 10 bases remaining between them. The CDR3 region is CASTRQYNQPQHF. Written as DNA, the CDR3 is TGTGCCAGCACCAGACAGTACAATCAGCCCCAGCATTTT.

This clonotype was seen a handful of times. This chain uses TRBV5-1 with TRBJ2-7; the match to TRBD1 covers 10 bases. The V gene end was trimmed by 7 bases and the J gene end by 3 bases; junction bases not matched to a gene: 7. CDR1 and CDR2 from the germline V gene are SGHRS and YFSETQ. The CDR3 has 14 amino acids. CDR3 DNA: TGCGCCAGCGGTCCGGGACAGGGGAACTACGAGCAGTACTTC. Its protein product is CASGPGQGNYEQYF.

The sample holds many counts of this clonotype. The chain carries TRBV5-6 and TRBJ2-5; D is unresolved. This CDR3 spans 14 amino acids. The V and J ends lost 0 bases and 3 bases respectively, with 9 bases between them. The V gene's germline CDR1 is SGHDT and CDR2 YYEEEE. CDR3 coding DNA: TGTGCCAGCAGCTTGGGTATGGGTAAAGAGACCCAGTACTTC. Protein: CASSLGMGKETQYF.

This clonotype showed up many times. For the CDR3, the DNA is TGTGCCAGCACCCCACTTAGCGGGGTCGAGACCCAGTACTTC. This codes for CASTPLSGVETQYF. The genes are TRBV12-3 or TRBV12-4 and TRBJ2-5, with 8 bases matching TRBD2. With 7 bases clipped from V and 5 bases from J, the junction kept 9 bases outside the gene matches. The CDR3 has 14 residues.

This clonotype has a handful of counts. V is TRBV14 and J is TRBJ2-5; weak D call: TRBD2 (5 bases). This CDR3 has 15 residues. V was shortened by 3 bases and J by 1 base, with 12 bases between the two germline ends. Germline assignment: CDR1 SGHDN and CDR2 FVKESK. This chain's CDR3 is CASSHLGLRQETQYF. As DNA, the CDR3 is TGTGCCAGCAGCCATCTCGGACTCCGCCAAGAGACCCAGTACTTC.

The V call is TRBV24-1, the J call TRBJ2-4, with D unresolved. Between the trimmed V and J ends, which lost 3 bases and 10 bases, there was a span of 6 bases. The CDR3 spans 11 residues. Germline assignment: CDR1 KGHDR and CDR2 SFDVKD. In DNA form, the CDR3 reads TGTGCCACCAGTGATAGAGAGATTCAGTACTTC. It codes for CATSDREIQYF.

The V call is TRBV5-1, the J call TRBJ2-1, with 8 bases lining up with TRBD2. The CDR3 runs 15 residues. Germline lookup yields CDR1 SGHRS and CDR2 YFSETQ. Trimming cost V 5 bases and J 3 bases; bases outside gene matches: 7. The CDR3 bases are TGCGCCAGCAGGAGACTAGCGCAGGGCTACAATGAGCAGTTCTTC. This encodes CASRRLAQGYNEQFF.

This chain uses TRBV10-1 with TRBJ2-2; D gene ambiguous. The length of the CDR3 is 14 residues. With 8 bases removed from V and 0 bases from J, the gap between germline ends came to 10 bases. The germline CDR1 and CDR2 sequences are WNHNN and SYGVQD (reference sequence). The CDR3 nucleotides read TGCGCCAGCGCTTCCCGGGCGAACACCGGGGAGCTGTTTTTT. Protein sequence: CASASRANTGELFF.

This clonotype was counted between two and nine times. J is TRBJ2-4 and V is TRBV11-3, with a weak D call TRBD1 (5 bases). The germline V gene encodes CDR1 SGHNT and CDR2 YENEEA. There are 13 residues in the CDR3. V was cut by 0 bases and J by 8 bases, with 8 bases left in between. As DNA, the CDR3 is TGTGCCAGCAGCTTAGATCTAGGGGACATTCAGTACTTC. Translation: CASSLDLGDIQYF.